This passage covers 10 T cell receptor beta chains from one sample sequenced in a study of blood T cell repertoires in COVID-19. Generated by immunoSEQ multiplex PCR, the TCRdb table keeps only in-frame clones and is missing some. Among 70,000 to 100,000 clones listed, 84% were seen once. The sequencing input was peripheral blood. The origin of the receptors is a human donor in a cohort sampled during active COVID-19.

In its sample, this clone was seen once. The V gene is TRBV5-4, the J gene TRBJ2-3, with 8 bases fitting TRBD2. After removal of 4 bases from V and 5 bases from J, the junction contained 12 bases not matched to a gene. CDR3 length equals 16 residues. CDR1 is SGHNT, CDR2 YYREEE, per germline (reference sequence). CDR3 in DNA: TGTGCCAGCAGCCCCTCCCACGGGGGGGCAAGAGATACGCAGTATTTT. This translates into CASSPSHGGARDTQYF.

The CDR3 bases are TGTGCCAGCAGCCAAGGTAGGGGATCACCCCTCCACTTT. Protein product: CASSQGRGSPLHF. The V call is TRBV3-1 (or the pseudogene TRBV3-2), the J call TRBJ1-6; TRBD1 might be the D (5 bases). The CDR3 extends over 13 amino acids. The V end was cut by 1 base, the J end by 10 bases, with 8 bases between. Germline CDR1 is LGHDT and CDR2 is YNNKEL (reference sequence).

The chain carries TRBV18 and TRBJ2-1, with 10 bases identical to TRBD2. Germline assignment: CDR1 KGHSH and CDR2 LQKENI. The trim removed 2 bases at V and 2 bases at J, leaving 3 bases unmatched. This CDR3 has 16 amino acids. The CDR3 loop reads CASSPGSGGAYNEQFF. The CDR3 DNA is TGTGCCAGCTCACCAGGAAGCGGGGGGGCCTACAATGAGCAGTTCTTC.

V is TRBV12-1 and J is TRBJ1-2. TRBV12-1 is labeled a pseudogene. This CDR3 region has 11 residues. The CDR3 region is CASSRGYISTF. The CDR3 nucleotides read TGTGCCAGCAGCCGCGGCTACATATCCACCTTC.

The V gene is TRBV19, the J gene TRBJ1-2; a possible D gene is TRBD1 (5 bases). V lost 5 bases to trimming and J lost 5 bases, with 9 bases between them. CDR3 length equals 12 residues. CDR1 and CDR2 (germline): LNHDA, SQIVND (reference sequence). CDR3 DNA sequence: TGTGCCAGTAGTCCGGGGGGATATGGCTACACCTTC. It translates to CASSPGGYGYTF.

The chain links TRBV6-5 to TRBJ2-3, with 10 bases aligning to TRBD1. The CDR3 totals 15 residues. V was clipped by 7 bases and J by 3 bases; unmatched bases: 7. Germline V lookup: CDR1 MNHEY, CDR2 SVGAGI. Written as DNA, the CDR3 is TGTGCCAGCACAGACAGGGGGCGCATGACAGATACGCAGTATTTT. Encoded protein: CASTDRGRMTDTQYF.

This clone was counted a few times. The V call is TRBV7-3, the J call TRBJ2-1, with 14 nucleotides matching TRBD2. The CDR3 is 16 amino acids. Germline-derived CDR1 and CDR2 are SGHTA and FQGTGA. V trimming: 5 bases; J trimming: 7 bases; junction bases outside the gene matches: 7. DNA of the CDR3: TGTGCCAGCAGCGGGACTAGCGGGAGAATTCTGAATGAGCAGTTCTTC. This sequence encodes CASSGTSGRILNEQFF.

The chain is built from TRBV9 and TRBJ2-1, with D possibly TRBD1 on 5 matching bases. The V gene's germline CDR1 is SGDLS and CDR2 YYNGEE. The CDR3 totals 16 residues. V was cut by 4 bases and J by 3 bases, with 17 bases left in between. CDR3 protein: CASSTDTGLIYNEQFF. The CDR3 DNA is TGTGCCAGCAGCACCGATACAGGCCTTATCTACAATGAGCAGTTCTTC.

The chain employs TRBV2 and TRBJ2-7, with D possibly matching TRBD1 (5 bases). The CDR3 contains 14 residues. V shed 7 bases and J shed 6 bases, with 19 bases lying between them. In germline, CDR1 is SNHLY, CDR2 FYNNEI. CDR3 region: CASNIVRETGEQYF. DNA of the CDR3: TGTGCCAGCAATATCGTCAGGGAAACTGGCGAGCAGTACTTC.

The chain carries TRBV7-9 and TRBJ2-3; 9 bases fit TRBD2. Germline assignment: CDR1 SEHNR and CDR2 FQNEAQ (reference sequence). The CDR3 length is 15 residues. With 5 bases clipped from V and 2 bases from J, the junction kept 5 bases outside the gene matches. CDR3 DNA: TGTGCCAGCAGCCCCGGACTAGCGATCACAGATACGCAGTATTTT. Protein product: CASSPGLAITDTQYF.